These T cell receptor beta chains were read from a single sample in a study of shared clonotypes between healthy human individuals. Repertoires were generated with immunoSEQ multiplex PCR, while TCRdb's copy carries only in-frame clones and drops some. This table has 2 million or so clones, about 95% appearing once. The sequenced sample consisted of naive CD8+ T cells sorted from blood. These receptors were collected from a man between 18 and 35 years old in good health. The CDR3 runs from the conserved cysteine through the conserved F or W. The D gene is left open where the match is weak. Some rows mark clone size as missing; the rest say once, few, many or name a class of expanded clone.

j_call	cdr3_length	v_call	d_call	clone_size	cdr3_aa	cdr3_nt
TRBJ2-7	16	TRBV7-8	TRBD2	.	CASSYTGTSGGYEQYF	TGTGCCAGCAGCTATACCGGGACTAGCGGGGGATACGAGCAGTACTTC
TRBJ1-2	14	TRBV5-1	TRBD1	.	CASSSGTGAYGYTF	TGCGCCAGCAGCTCAGGGACAGGGGCTTATGGCTACACCTTC
TRBJ1-4	12	TRBV6-5	TRBD1	.	CASTTGEEKLFF	TGTGCCAGCACCACAGGGGAAGAAAAACTGTTTTTT
TRBJ2-5	14	TRBV7-8	.	.	CASSPPGTTETQYF	TGTGCCAGCAGCCCTCCCGGGACAACAGAGACCCAGTACTTC
TRBJ2-7	15	TRBV9	TRBD1	.	CASSVGQGALYEQYF	TGTGCCAGCAGCGTAGGACAGGGGGCGCTTTACGAGCAGTACTTC
TRBJ1-2	12	TRBV4-1	.	.	CASSPARAGYTF	TGCGCCAGCAGCCCCGCCCGGGCTGGCTACACCTTC
TRBJ1-2	13	TRBV2	.	.	CASSDAINYGYTF	TGTGCCAGCAGTGATGCAATCAACTATGGCTACACCTTC
TRBJ2-1	15	TRBV4-1	TRBD1	once	CASRTTGDEYNEQFF	TGCGCCAGCAGAACAACAGGGGATGAATACAATGAGCAGTTCTTC
TRBJ2-7	14	TRBV19	.	.	CASSTRVEAYEQYF	TGTGCCAGTAGTACACGGGTCGAAGCTTACGAGCAGTACTTC
TRBJ2-1	13	TRBV7-9	.	.	CASSLQLYNEQFF	TGTGCCAGCAGCCTCCAGCTATACAATGAGCAGTTCTTC
TRBJ2-7	15	TRBV7-8	.	.	CASSQNRDTSYEQYF	TGTGCCAGCAGCCAAAACCGGGACACCTCCTACGAGCAGTACTTC
TRBJ2-7	13	TRBV30	TRBD1	.	CAWETGDSYEQYF	TGTGCCTGGGAAACAGGGGATTCCTACGAGCAGTACTTC
TRBJ2-3	16	TRBV28	.	.	CASSFPRQGGGITQYF	TGTGCCAGCAGTTTCCCCCGACAGGGTGGGGGGATTACGCAGTATTTT
TRBJ2-3	13	TRBV4-1	.	.	CASSQLGTDTQYF	TGCGCCAGCAGCCAGTTAGGGACAGATACGCAGTATTTT
TRBJ2-7	12	TRBV7-9	.	.	CASSSDSHEQYF	TGTGCCAGCAGCTCGGACAGCCACGAGCAGTACTTC
TRBJ1-1	16	TRBV4-1	.	.	CASSHRMAGPNTEAFF	TGCGCCAGCAGCCATCGGATGGCAGGCCCGAACACTGAAGCTTTCTTT
TRBJ1-2	13	TRBV28	.	.	CASSFSLGNGYTF	TGTGCCAGCAGTTTTTCTTTAGGGAATGGCTACACCTTC
TRBJ1-2	11	TRBV7-9	.	few	CASSSYYGYTF	TGTGCCAGCAGCTCGTACTATGGCTACACCTTC
TRBJ2-7	15	TRBV19	.	.	CASSPTGDSSYEQYF	TGTGCCAGTAGTCCGACAGGTGATAGCTCCTACGAGCAGTACTTC
TRBJ2-3	15	TRBV28	.	once	CASSLYGGATDTQYF	TGTGCCAGCAGTTTATATGGCGGGGCAACAGATACGCAGTATTTT
TRBJ2-3	17	TRBV4-1	.	.	CASSQDGWGASTDTQYF	TGCGCCAGCAGCCAAGATGGGTGGGGGGCTAGCACAGATACGCAGTATTTT
TRBJ2-7	14	TRBV4-3	TRBD2	.	CASSWTSGNYEQYF	TGCGCCAGCAGCTGGACTAGCGGGAATTACGAGCAGTACTTC
TRBJ1-6	15	TRBV6-5	.	.	CASSYSFLANSPLHF	TGTGCCAGCAGTTACTCGTTTCTGGCCAATTCACCCCTCCACTTT
TRBJ2-3	18	TRBV4-1	TRBD2	.	CASSQVSLSGSLTDTQYF	TGCGCCAGCAGCCAAGTCAGTCTAAGCGGGAGTCTAACAGATACGCAGTATTTT
TRBJ2-7	14	TRBV7-6	.	.	CASSLETGSYEQYF	TGTGCCAGCAGCTTAGAGACAGGCTCCTACGAGCAGTACTTC
TRBJ2-3	16	TRBV10-3	TRBD2	.	CAISDRVAGATDTQYF	TGTGCCATCAGTGATCGAGTAGCGGGAGCCACAGATACGCAGTATTTT
TRBJ2-7	14	TRBV27	TRBD1	.	CASSPGQGHHEQYF	TGTGCCAGCAGCCCGGGACAGGGCCACCACGAGCAGTACTTC
TRBJ2-7	14	TRBV7-2	.	.	CASSLIGQAGEQYF	TGTGCCAGCAGCTTAATAGGCCAGGCGGGCGAGCAGTACTTC
TRBJ1-1	14	TRBV6-5	TRBD1	.	CASSQPGQDTEAFF	TGTGCCAGCAGTCAACCGGGACAGGACACTGAAGCTTTCTTT
TRBJ2-7	15	TRBV29-1	.	.	CSVERGGDGAYEQYF	TGCAGCGTTGAAAGGGGGGGCGACGGGGCTTACGAGCAGTACTTC
TRBJ2-7	12	TRBV6-5	.	.	CATPWEVREQYF	TGTGCCACCCCATGGGAAGTCCGCGAGCAGTACTTC
TRBJ2-7	13	TRBV6-5	.	.	CASKRGSLYEQYF	TGTGCCAGCAAGAGGGGGAGTTTGTACGAGCAGTACTTC
TRBJ2-7	14	TRBV7-9	.	.	CASSFKADGYEQYF	TGTGCCAGCAGCTTTAAGGCCGACGGTTACGAGCAGTACTTC
TRBJ2-1	11	TRBV10-3	.	.	CASRQAEDQFF	TGTGCCAGCCGACAAGCCGAGGACCAGTTCTTC
TRBJ2-1	12	TRBV11-2	TRBD2	.	CASSAGGNEQFF	TGTGCCAGCAGCGCCGGGGGGAATGAGCAGTTCTTC
TRBJ2-7	14	TRBV4-1	.	.	CASSQDRGGYEQYF	TGCGCCAGCAGCCAAGACAGGGGAGGTTACGAGCAGTACTTC
TRBJ2-7	13	TRBV4-3	.	.	CASSQDRAREQYF	TGCGCCAGCAGCCAAGATAGGGCGCGGGAGCAGTACTTC